This TCR beta chain was captured in a study of beta chain features in type 1 diabetes. The CDR3 extends over 16 amino acids. V was shortened by 2 bases and J by 0 bases, with 11 bases between the two germline ends. Germline CDR1 and CDR2: SGHTA and FQGNSA. This clone was counted only a few times. Its antigen is not known. cDNA synthesis used the whole RNA isolate, giving expressed TCRB sequences. Here immunoSEQ multiplex PCR was the method, and the copy in TCRdb shows in-frame clones only, minus some. The table includes about 290,000 clones, 8% detected once. Whole-study findings and limits: A possible short-template PCR bias applies equally to patients and controls. Using cDNA template may skew counts toward highly expressing activated cells.

The chain employs TRBV7-2 and TRBJ2-4; D call uncertain. This receptor was identified in a woman aged 18-29 years in good health. Sequenced material: central memory CD4+ T cells from blood. CDR3 sequence (DNA): TGTGCCAGCAGCTTAAAATGGCAGTTAGCCAAAAACATTCAGTACTTC. Translated, it gives CASSLKWQLAKNIQYF.